This TCR beta chain was observed in a study of blood T cell repertoires in COVID-19. Study context: From the United States, Italy and Spain came samples of acute and convalescent COVID-19. The cDNA or gDNA used as material had been derived from T cells, B-cell-depleted T cells, or PBMCs.

Germline V gives CDR1 SGHRS, CDR2 YFSETQ. V shed 0 bases, J shed 9 bases, and the junction held 6 bases outside the gene matches. CDR3 length: 15 amino acids. The study recruited people aged about 18 to 89 years across 24 US areas. Profiling relied on immunoSEQ multiplex PCR, and the TCRdb table lists in-frame clones only, not all of them. This sample has 200,000 to 250,000 clones; about 86% occur once, and the top ten carry 3.5% to 4%. The sample consisted of PBMCs or T cells enriched from blood (not recorded which). This receptor was taken from a woman in her forties with acute COVID-19. The chain recombines TRBV5-1 with TRBJ2-1; 10 bases line up with TRBD2. The DNA for the CDR3 is TGCGCCAGCAGCTTGGGATCTAGCGGGAGATTTGAGCAGTTCTTC. This gives the protein CASSLGSSGRFEQFF.